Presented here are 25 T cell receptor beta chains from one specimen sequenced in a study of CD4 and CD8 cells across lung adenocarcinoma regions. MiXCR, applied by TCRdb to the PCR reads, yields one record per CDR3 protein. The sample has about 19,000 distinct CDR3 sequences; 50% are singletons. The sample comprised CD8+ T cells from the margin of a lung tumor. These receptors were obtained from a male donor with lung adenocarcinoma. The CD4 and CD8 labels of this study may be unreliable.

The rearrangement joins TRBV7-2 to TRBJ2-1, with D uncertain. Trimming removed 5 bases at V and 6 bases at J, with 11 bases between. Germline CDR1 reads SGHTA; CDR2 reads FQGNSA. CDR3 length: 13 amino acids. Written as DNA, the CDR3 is TGTGCCAGCAGCCTTCAGATTCGCAATGAGCAGTTCTTC. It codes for CASSLQIRNEQFF.

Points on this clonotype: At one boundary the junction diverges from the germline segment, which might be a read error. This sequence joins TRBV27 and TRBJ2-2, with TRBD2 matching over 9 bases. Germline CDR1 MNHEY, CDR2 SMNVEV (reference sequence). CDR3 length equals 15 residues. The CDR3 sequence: CASSLSPSGAEELYF. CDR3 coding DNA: TGTGCCAGCAGTTTGTCGCCTAGCGGGGCCGAGGAGCTGTATTTT.

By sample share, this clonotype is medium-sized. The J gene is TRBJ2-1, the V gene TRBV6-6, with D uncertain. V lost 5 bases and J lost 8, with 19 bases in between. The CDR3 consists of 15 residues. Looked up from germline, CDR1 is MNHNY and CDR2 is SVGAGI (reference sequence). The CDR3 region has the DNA TGTGCCAGCAGTCCTGTAAAAGGATCTGGGCATGAGCAGTTCTTC. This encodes CASSPVKGSGHEQFF.

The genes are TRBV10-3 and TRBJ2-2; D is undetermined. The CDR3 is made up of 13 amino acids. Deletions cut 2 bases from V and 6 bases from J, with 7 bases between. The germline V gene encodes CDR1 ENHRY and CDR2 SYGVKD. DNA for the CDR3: TGTGCCATCAGTGAGACTGCTGCCGGGGAGCTGTTTTTT. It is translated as CAISETAAGELFF.

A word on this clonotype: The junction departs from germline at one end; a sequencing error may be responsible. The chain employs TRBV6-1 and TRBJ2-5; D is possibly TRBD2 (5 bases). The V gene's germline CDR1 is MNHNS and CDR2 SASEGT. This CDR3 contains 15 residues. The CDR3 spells CASSEVDPGLETLYF. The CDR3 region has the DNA TGTGCCAGCAGCGAAGTTGACCCGGGGTTGGAGACCCTGTATTTC.

The CDR3 DNA follows: TGTGCCAGCAGTGAAGCGCGGGGAACCAAGCAAGAGACCCAGTACTTC. Residues: CASSEARGTKQETQYF. The J gene is TRBJ2-5, the V gene TRBV6-1; perhaps TRBD2 as D (6 bases). Trimming pared 0 bases from V and 2 bases from J, leaving 13 bases between. This CDR3 region has 16 residues. CDR1 and CDR2 from the germline V gene are MNHNS and SASEGT.

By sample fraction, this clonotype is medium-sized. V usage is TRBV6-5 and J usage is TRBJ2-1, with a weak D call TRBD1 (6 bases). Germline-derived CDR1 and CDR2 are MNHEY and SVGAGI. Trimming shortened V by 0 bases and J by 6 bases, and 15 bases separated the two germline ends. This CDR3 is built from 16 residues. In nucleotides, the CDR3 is TGTGCCAGCAGTTACTCCGGCCAGGGGATTTTCAATGAGCAGTTCTTC. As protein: CASSYSGQGIFNEQFF.

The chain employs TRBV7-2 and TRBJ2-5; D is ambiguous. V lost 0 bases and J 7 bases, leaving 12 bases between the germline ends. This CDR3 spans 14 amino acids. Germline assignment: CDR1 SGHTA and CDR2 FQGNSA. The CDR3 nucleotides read TGTGCCAGCAGCTTAGCGGGTCGTTGGGGGACCCAGTACTTC. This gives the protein CASSLAGRWGTQYF.

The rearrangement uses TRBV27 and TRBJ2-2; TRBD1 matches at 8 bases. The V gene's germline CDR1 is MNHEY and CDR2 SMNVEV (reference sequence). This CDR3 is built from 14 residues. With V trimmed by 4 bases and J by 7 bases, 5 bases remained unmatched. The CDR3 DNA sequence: TGTGCCAGCAGTTCTAACAGGGGGTACGGGGAGCTGTTTTTT. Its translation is CASSSNRGYGELFF.

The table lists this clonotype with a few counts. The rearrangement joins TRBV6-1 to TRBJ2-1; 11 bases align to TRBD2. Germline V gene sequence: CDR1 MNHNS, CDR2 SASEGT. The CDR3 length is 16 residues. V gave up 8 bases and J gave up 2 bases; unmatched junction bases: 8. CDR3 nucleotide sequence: TGTGCCAGCCCCCCTTTTAGCGGGAGGGCCTACAATGAGCAGTTCTTC. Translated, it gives CASPPFSGRAYNEQFF.

CDR3 coding DNA: TGTGCCAGCAGTTATTCCGGGGTGAATGAGCAGTTCTTC. Translating it yields CASSYSGVNEQFF. This chain joins TRBV6-2 or TRBV6-3 and TRBJ2-1; weak D call: TRBD2 (5 bases). The CDR3 runs 13 residues. Trimming removed 3 bases at V and 7 bases at J, with 10 bases between. CDR1 is MNHEY and CDR2 is SVGEGT in the germline V gene.

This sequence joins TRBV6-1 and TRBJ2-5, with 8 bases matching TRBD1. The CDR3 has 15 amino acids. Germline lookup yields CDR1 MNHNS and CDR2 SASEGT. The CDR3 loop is CGRGPGGSDQETQYF. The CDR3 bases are TGTGGCAGGGGGCCAGGGGGCTCTGACCAAGAGACCCAGTACTTC.

The CDR3 DNA reads TGTGCCAGCAGCTTAGGACCCATAGGTGAAGCTTTCTTT. As protein: CASSLGPIGEAFF. The chain links TRBV7-6 to TRBJ1-1; no definite D call. The ends were cut back, 1 base at V and 7 bases at J, with 10 bases in the middle. The CDR3 consists of 13 residues. Germline loops: CDR1 SGHVS, CDR2 FNYEAQ.

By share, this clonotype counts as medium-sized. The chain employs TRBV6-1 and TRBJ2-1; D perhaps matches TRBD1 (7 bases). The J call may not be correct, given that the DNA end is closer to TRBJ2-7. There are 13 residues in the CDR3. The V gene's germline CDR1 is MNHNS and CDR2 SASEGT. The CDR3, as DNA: TGTGCCAGCAGCTCGGAGGGGGCTTGGGAGCAGTACTTC. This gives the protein CASSSEGAWEQYF.

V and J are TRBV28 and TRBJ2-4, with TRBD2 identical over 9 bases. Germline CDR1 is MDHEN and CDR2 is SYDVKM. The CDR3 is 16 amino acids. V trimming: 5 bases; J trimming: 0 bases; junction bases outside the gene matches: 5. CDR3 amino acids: CASSLAGPLAKNIQYF. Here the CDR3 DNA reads TGTGCCAGCAGTCTAGCGGGGCCCCTAGCCAAAAACATTCAGTACTTC.

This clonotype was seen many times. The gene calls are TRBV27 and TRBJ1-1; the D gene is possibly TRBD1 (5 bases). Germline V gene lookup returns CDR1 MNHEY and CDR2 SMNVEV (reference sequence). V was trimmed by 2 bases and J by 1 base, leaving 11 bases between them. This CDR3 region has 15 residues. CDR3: CASSLGWQGNTEAFF. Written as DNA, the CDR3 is TGTGCCAGCAGTTTAGGGTGGCAGGGGAACACTGAAGCTTTCTTT.

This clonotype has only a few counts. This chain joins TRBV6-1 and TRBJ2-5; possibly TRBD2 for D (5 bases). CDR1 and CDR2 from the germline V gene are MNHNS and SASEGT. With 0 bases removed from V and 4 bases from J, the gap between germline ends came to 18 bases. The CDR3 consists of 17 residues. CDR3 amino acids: CASSEALPGLGRETQYF. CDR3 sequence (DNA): TGTGCCAGCAGTGAAGCGCTTCCAGGTCTAGGGAGAGAGACCCAGTACTTC.

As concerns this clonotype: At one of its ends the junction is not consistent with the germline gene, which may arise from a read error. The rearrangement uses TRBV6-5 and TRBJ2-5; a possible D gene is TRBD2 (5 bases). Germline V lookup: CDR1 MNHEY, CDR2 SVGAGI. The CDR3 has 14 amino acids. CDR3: CASSYSSERETQYF. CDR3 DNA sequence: TGTGCCAGCAGTTACTCTAGCGAGCGAGAGACGCAGTACTTC.

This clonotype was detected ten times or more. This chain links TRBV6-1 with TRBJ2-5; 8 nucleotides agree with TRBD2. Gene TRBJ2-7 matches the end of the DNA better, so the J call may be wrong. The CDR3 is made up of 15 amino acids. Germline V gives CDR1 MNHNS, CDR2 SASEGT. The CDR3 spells CASNKPPGGSYEQYF. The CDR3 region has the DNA TGTGCCAGCAACAAACCCCCGGGAGGGAGCTACGAGCAGTACTTC.

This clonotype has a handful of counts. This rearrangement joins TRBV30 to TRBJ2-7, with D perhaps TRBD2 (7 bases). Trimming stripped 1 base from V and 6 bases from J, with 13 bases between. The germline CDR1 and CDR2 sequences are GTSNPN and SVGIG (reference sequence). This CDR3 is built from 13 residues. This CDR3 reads CAWSEGGPGEQYF. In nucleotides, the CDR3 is TGTGCCTGGAGTGAGGGGGGGCCGGGCGAGCAGTACTTC.

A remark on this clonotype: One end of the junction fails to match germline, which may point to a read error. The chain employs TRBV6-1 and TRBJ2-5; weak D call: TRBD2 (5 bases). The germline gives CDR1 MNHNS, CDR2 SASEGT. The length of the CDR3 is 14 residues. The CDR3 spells CAGSGCRDRKTQYF. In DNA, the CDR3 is TGTGCGGGCAGCGGCTGCCGCGACCGAAAGACGCAGTACTTC.

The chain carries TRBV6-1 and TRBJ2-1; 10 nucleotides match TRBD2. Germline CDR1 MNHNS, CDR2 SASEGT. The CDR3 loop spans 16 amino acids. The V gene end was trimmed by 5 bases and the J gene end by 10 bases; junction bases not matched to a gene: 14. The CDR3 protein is CASSPLSGGAREEQFF. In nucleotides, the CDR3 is TGTGCCAGCAGTCCTCTCAGCGGGGGGGCGAGAGAGGAGCAGTTCTTC.

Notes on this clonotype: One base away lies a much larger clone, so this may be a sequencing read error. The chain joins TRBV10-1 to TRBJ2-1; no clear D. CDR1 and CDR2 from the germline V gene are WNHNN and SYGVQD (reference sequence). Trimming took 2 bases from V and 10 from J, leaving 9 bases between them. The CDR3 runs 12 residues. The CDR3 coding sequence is TGCGCCAGCAGTGAGCCCACCTACGAGCAGTTCTTC. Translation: CASSEPTYEQFF.

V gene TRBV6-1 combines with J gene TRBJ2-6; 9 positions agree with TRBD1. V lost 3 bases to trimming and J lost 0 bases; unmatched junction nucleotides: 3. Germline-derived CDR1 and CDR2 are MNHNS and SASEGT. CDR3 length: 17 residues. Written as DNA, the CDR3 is TGTGCCAGCAGTGACCGGGACAGGGTCTCTGGGGCCAACGTCCTGACTTTC. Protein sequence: CASSDRDRVSGANVLTF.

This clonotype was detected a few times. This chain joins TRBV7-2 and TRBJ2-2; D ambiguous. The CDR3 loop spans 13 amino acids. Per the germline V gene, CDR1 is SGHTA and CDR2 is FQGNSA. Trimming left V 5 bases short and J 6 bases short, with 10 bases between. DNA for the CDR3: TGTGCCAGCAGCCGTCCAGGAGCCGGGGAGCTGTTTTTT. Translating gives CASSRPGAGELFF.